This entry is about one TCR beta chain. This sample was taken from a study of blood T cell repertoires in COVID-19. Overall study context: Acute-phase and convalescent COVID-19 samples originated in the United States, Italy and Spain. T cells, B-cell-depleted T cells, or PBMCs provided the cDNA or gDNA that served as material.

Authors' processing steps: Amplifying reference gene primers gave estimates of nucleated cell counts. Sequencing used immunoSEQ multiplex PCR; TCRdb keeps in-frame clones, though not all of them. V, J and clone size were drawn from that table, and D and trimming were deduced from the DNA. The repertoire holds tens of thousands of clones, with 60% to 75% as singletons. V lost 4 bases to trimming and J lost 6 bases, with 20 bases between them. The CDR3 runs to 15 residues. CDR1 SGHRS and CDR2 YFSETQ come from the germline V gene. This sequence joins TRBV5-1 and TRBJ2-7; no firm D call. The sequencing input was peripheral blood. The sequence was obtained from a man aged 50-59 years with active or convalescent COVID-19. CDR3 sequence (DNA): TGCGCCAGCAGCATCGGTTCGGTGGGCAACCTCGAGCAGTACTTC. Translation: CASSIGSVGNLEQYF. The whole variable domain, remainder taken from reference TRBV5-1 and TRBJ2-7, is KAGVTQTPRYLIKTRGQQVTLSCSPISGHRSVSWYQQTPGQGLQFLFEYFSETQRNKGNFPGRFSGRQFSNSRSEMNVSTLELGDSALYLCASSIGSVGNLEQYFGPGTRLTVT.